This entry lists 27 T cell receptor beta chains sequenced from one sample in a study of T cell repertoires in cytomegalovirus infection. TCRdb fed the reads into MiXCR, producing one record per CDR3 protein. The sample has 510,000 or so distinct CDR3 sequences; roughly 29% are singletons. The sequencing input was PBMCs. Every receptor here comes from a human donor in good health (CMV status not recorded). Some clones in this sample may be carry-over from other donors' samples.

This clonotype has just a few counts. The chain recombines TRBV7-9 with TRBJ1-4; a possible D gene is TRBD1 (5 bases). In germline, CDR1 is SEHNR, CDR2 FQNEAQ (reference sequence). The length of the CDR3 is 15 residues. V lost 7 bases to trimming and J lost 8 bases, with 20 bases between them. CDR3 sequence reads: CASTRGRGEFEKLFF. DNA of the CDR3: TGTGCCAGCACCCGAGGCCGGGGGGAATTCGAAAAACTGTTTTTT.

This clonotype was detected a few times. The chain uses TRBV6-2 or TRBV6-3 and TRBJ1-2; D is unresolved. Trimming shortened V by 6 bases and J by 8 bases, and 13 bases separated the two germline ends. This CDR3 spans 12 amino acids. Germline CDR1 and CDR2: MNHEY and SVGEGT. The CDR3 protein is CASRTALGGYTF. In DNA, the CDR3 is TGTGCCAGCAGGACGGCCTTGGGGGGCTACACCTTC.

V and J are TRBV28 and TRBJ2-6, with TRBD2 identical over 8 bases. This CDR3 spans 17 amino acids. CDR1 is MDHEN and CDR2 is SYDVKM in the germline V gene. After removal of 3 bases from V and 12 bases from J, the junction contained 16 bases not matched to a gene. For the CDR3, the DNA is TGTGCCAGCAGTTTTCGGCGGGGGGCGGTCCTAACGGGCGTCCTGACTTTC. As protein: CASSFRRGAVLTGVLTF.

This clonotype was seen a few times. CDR3 coding DNA: TGTGCCAGTGAAACTCGGAACTATGGCTACACCTTC. Amino acid sequence: CASETRNYGYTF. The V call is TRBV19, the J call TRBJ1-2; D is unclear. The CDR3 consists of 12 residues. V shed 8 bases and J shed 2 bases, with 9 bases lying between them. Germline CDR1 and CDR2: LNHDA and SQIVND (reference sequence).

A single count supports this clonotype. CDR3 amino acids: CASSRVGEAEETQYF. In DNA form, the CDR3 reads TGTGCCAGCAGCCGTGTGGGCGAGGCGGAGGAGACCCAGTACTTC. This chain connects TRBV9 to TRBJ2-5, with unresolved D. The V end lost 4 bases, the J end lost 5 bases, and 18 bases lay between the germline ends. The CDR3 runs 15 residues. CDR1 SGDLS and CDR2 YYNGEE come from the germline V gene.

A few counts support this clonotype. The chain combines TRBV7-9 with TRBJ2-1; 9 bases agree with TRBD2. Per the germline V gene, CDR1 is SEHNR and CDR2 is FQNEAQ (reference sequence). This CDR3 is built from 16 residues. With 5 bases clipped from V and 5 bases from J, the junction kept 10 bases outside the gene matches. CDR3 nucleotides: TGTGCCAGCAGCCATTCGGTTAGACTAGCGGACAATGAGCAGTTCTTC. It is translated as CASSHSVRLADNEQFF.

The count of this clonotype is one. V is TRBV6-2 or TRBV6-3 and J is TRBJ2-7; 8 bases agree with TRBD1. The CDR3 covers 15 residues. Germline CDR1 MNHEY, CDR2 SVGEGT. V was clipped by 4 bases and J by 2 bases; unmatched bases: 7. The CDR3 nucleotides read TGTGCCAGCAGTTCTGGACAGGGAGGCACCTACGAGCAGTACTTC. It specifies CASSSGQGGTYEQYF.

As for this clonotype: Given a much more abundant clone one base away, this may be a read error. This chain uses TRBV4-1 with TRBJ2-7; D unresolved. From germline, CDR1 is MGHRA and CDR2 YSYEKL. V dropped 1 base and J dropped 2 bases, with 12 bases sitting between them. The CDR3 extends over 15 amino acids. CDR3 nucleotides: TGCGCCAGCAGCCAAGTAGTGGGCGGAACCTACGAGCAGTACGTC. Residues: CASSQVVGGTYEQYV.

A word on this clonotype: A read error may explain this, as a much larger clone is one base away. The chain combines TRBV6-6 with TRBJ2-2, with no clear D. This CDR3 is built from 11 residues. Per germline, CDR1 MNHNY and CDR2 SVGAGI (reference sequence). The V and J ends lost 4 bases and 7 bases respectively, with 4 bases between them. In nucleotides, the CDR3 is TGTGCCAGCAGTTTAAACGGGGAGCTGTTTTTT. Protein sequence: CASSLNGELFF.

The gene calls are TRBV18 and TRBJ2-1, with D maybe TRBD2 (5 bases). The CDR3 has 16 residues. Deletions cut 6 bases from V and 1 base from J, with 16 bases between. Per the germline V gene, CDR1 is KGHSH and CDR2 is LQKENI. CDR3 sequence reads: CASSLDGVRSYNEQFF. CDR3 sequence (DNA): TGTGCCAGCTCCCTGGACGGGGTCCGGTCCTACAATGAGCAGTTCTTC.

Turning to this clonotype: A read error may be the cause here, since a much bigger clone is one base away. The CDR3 loop is CDSSPGRTDTQYF. The CDR3 DNA sequence: TGTGACAGCAGCCCCGGACGCACAGATACGCAGTATTTT. V and J are TRBV7-2 and TRBJ2-3, with D hard to call. Germline CDR1 and CDR2: SGHTA and FQGNSA. The CDR3 runs 13 residues.

In this sample, this clonotype turned up a few times. The rearrangement uses TRBV9 and TRBJ2-3; TRBD2 aligns across 13 bases. The trim removed 2 bases at V and 2 bases at J, leaving 2 bases unmatched. Germline values: CDR1 SGDLS, CDR2 YYNGEE. The CDR3 extends over 16 amino acids. CDR3 sequence (DNA): TGTGCCAGCAGCGTTGGACTAGCGGGGGTCACAGATACGCAGTATTTT. Protein product: CASSVGLAGVTDTQYF. The full variable domain, completed using reference TRBV9 and TRBJ2-3, is DSGVTQTPKHLITATGQRVTLRCSPRSGDLSVYWYQQSLDQGLQFLIQYYNGEERAKGNILERFSAQQFPDLHSELNLSSLELGDSALYFCASSVGLAGVTDTQYFGPGTRLTVL.

The table lists this clonotype with a few counts. The chain employs TRBV6-2 or TRBV6-3 and TRBJ2-5; TRBD2 matches at 8 bases. V shed 2 bases, J shed 5 bases, and the junction held 10 bases outside the gene matches. The V gene's germline CDR1 is MNHEY and CDR2 SVGEGT. There are 16 residues in the CDR3. CDR3 in DNA: TGTGCCAGCAGTTACCTGGGGAGGACTAGCTGGGAGACCCAGTACTTC. It codes for CASSYLGRTSWETQYF.

CDR3 sequence reads: CASGQRGGYTF. CDR3 in DNA: TGTGCCAGCGGACAGAGGGGCGGCTACACCTTC. The chain couples TRBV12-3 or TRBV12-4 to TRBJ1-2, with D perhaps TRBD1 (6 bases). V lost 8 bases and J 8 bases, leaving 12 bases between the germline ends. The CDR3 spans 11 residues.

V usage is TRBV12-3 or TRBV12-4 and J usage is TRBJ1-2, with unresolved D. The V end was cut by 3 bases, the J end by 0 bases, with 17 bases between. CDR3 length equals 17 residues. The CDR3 DNA reads TGTGCCAGCAGTTTTTTGGCGGCCAGCCAGTCTAACTATGGCTACACCTTC. Amino acid sequence: CASSFLAASQSNYGYTF.

The chain employs TRBV19 and TRBJ2-3; TRBD1 is a possible D gene (5 bases). This CDR3 has 13 residues. The V gene's germline CDR1 is LNHDA and CDR2 SQIVND (reference sequence). V lost 5 bases, J lost 10 bases, and 16 bases lay in between. CDR3 sequence (DNA): TGTGCCAGTAGTCCCAGACAGTCGTTCGCGCAGTATTTT. Translation: CASSPRQSFAQYF.

The V gene is TRBV20-1, the J gene TRBJ2-3; 8 bases align to TRBD2. J was trimmed by 3 bases and V by 0 bases; bases with no gene match: 14. Looked up from germline, CDR1 is DFQATT and CDR2 is SNEGSKA (reference sequence). This CDR3 region has 18 residues. CDR3 region: CSARDDIDQAGATDTQYF. The CDR3 DNA reads TGCAGTGCTAGAGATGATATAGATCAAGCGGGAGCTACAGATACGCAGTATTTT.

This sequence joins TRBV28 and TRBJ1-5; possible D gene TRBD1, 6 bases. CDR1 and CDR2 from the germline V gene are MDHEN and SYDVKM. The CDR3 has 18 amino acids. Trimming pared 2 bases from V and 3 bases from J, leaving 20 bases between. The CDR3 loop reads CASSLTPGGRVSNQPQHF. The CDR3 coding sequence is TGTGCCAGCAGTTTAACCCCGGGGGGCAGGGTGTCCAATCAGCCCCAGCATTTT.

The V call is TRBV20-1, the J call TRBJ2-3; 9 bases are shared with TRBD2. Trimming took 6 bases from V and 3 from J; bases not matched to a gene: 22. There are 19 residues in the CDR3. CDR1 and CDR2 from the germline V gene are DFQATT and SNEGSKA (reference sequence). The chain's CDR3 is CSASTSILAGVGGTDTQYF. The DNA for the CDR3 is TGCAGTGCCTCTACCTCTATTTTAGCGGGAGTTGGGGGGACAGATACGCAGTATTTT.

V is TRBV6-2 or TRBV6-3 and J is TRBJ1-2; TRBD1 might be the D (6 bases). The germline CDR1 and CDR2 sequences are MNHEY and SVGEGT. This CDR3 contains 13 residues. The V end lost 8 bases, the J end lost 4 bases, and 14 bases lay between the germline ends. The CDR3, as DNA: TGTGCCAGCGACCCCAGGGGCGCCTATGGCTACACCTTC. Amino acids: CASDPRGAYGYTF.

The chain uses TRBV30 and TRBJ2-1; 8 bases fit TRBD2. The germline gives CDR1 GTSNPN, CDR2 SVGIG (reference sequence). V gave up 3 bases and J gave up 8 bases; unmatched junction bases: 9. The CDR3 sequence is 14 residues long. In DNA form, the CDR3 reads TGTGCCTGGAGCAGCGGGAGTGGTCTCTATGAGCAGTTCTTC. Translating it yields CAWSSGSGLYEQFF. The full variable domain, rest sourced from reference TRBV30 and TRBJ2-1, is SQTIHQWPATLVQPVGSPLSLECTVEGTSNPNLYWYRQAAGRGLQLLFYSVGIGQISSEVPQNLSASRPQDRQFILSSKKLLLSDSGFYLCAWSSGSGLYEQFFGPGTRLTVL.

There are a few counts of this clonotype. The CDR3 DNA sequence: TGTGCCAGTACGGGACAGGGAAGTCAGCCCCAGCATTTT. Translating it yields CASTGQGSQPQHF. The V and J genes are TRBV19 and TRBJ1-5, with 9 bases fitting TRBD1. CDR1 LNHDA and CDR2 SQIVND come from the germline V gene (reference sequence). With 7 bases clipped from V and 6 bases from J, the junction kept 4 bases outside the gene matches. CDR3 length equals 13 residues.

DNA for the CDR3: TGTGCCAGCAGTCAAACTAGAAGCGGGGAGCTGTTTTTT. This encodes CASSQTRSGELFF. J is TRBJ2-2 and V is TRBV7-6; tentatively, D is TRBD2 (5 bases). V was cut by 6 bases and J by 7 bases, with 12 bases left in between. Germline V gene lookup returns CDR1 SGHVS and CDR2 FNYEAQ. This CDR3 comprises 13 residues.

This clonotype was detected ten times or more. The chain carries TRBV7-2 and TRBJ2-7; D may be TRBD2 (5 bases). The V end was cut by 1 base, the J end by 6 bases, with 10 bases between. Germline V gene sequence: CDR1 SGHTA, CDR2 FQGNSA. The CDR3 consists of 13 residues. CDR3 amino acids: CASSLGRGTEQYV. The CDR3 region has the DNA TGTGCCAGCAGCTTAGGTCGGGGTACCGAGCAGTACGTC.

The chain is built from TRBV7-3 and TRBJ2-3; D is unresolved. Germline V lookup: CDR1 SGHTA, CDR2 FQGTGA. The germline V and J ends were trimmed by 1 base and 3 bases, with 5 bases remaining between them. The CDR3 runs to 13 residues. This CDR3 reads CASSLMDTDTQYF. CDR3 DNA sequence: TGTGCCAGCAGCTTAATGGATACAGATACGCAGTATTTT. Looking up the rest from reference TRBV7-3 and TRBJ2-3 gives the full variable domain: GAGVSQTPSNKVTEKGKYVELRCDPISGHTALYWYRQSLGQGPEFLIYFQGTGAADDSGLPNDRFFAVRPEGSVSTLKIQRTERGDSAVYLCASSLMDTDTQYFGPGTRLTVL.

This clonotype has just a few counts. The rearrangement joins TRBV30 to TRBJ1-1, with TRBD1 as a possible D gene (6 bases). Per germline, CDR1 GTSNPN and CDR2 SVGIG (reference sequence). V dropped 5 bases and J dropped 1 base, with 11 bases sitting between them. This CDR3 contains 13 residues. As DNA, the CDR3 is TGTGCCTGGGACAGGTTTGGGAACACTGAAGCTTTCTTT. It codes for CAWDRFGNTEAFF.

This chain connects TRBV12-3 or TRBV12-4 to TRBJ1-4; D possibly corresponds to TRBD1 (5 bases). This CDR3 has 12 residues. V was trimmed by 3 bases and J by 12 bases, leaving 11 bases between them. This chain's CDR3 is CASSLSQGQLFF. The CDR3 nucleotides are TGTGCCAGCAGTTTGTCCCAGGGTCAACTGTTTTTT.